This TCR beta chain is drawn from a study of CXCR3-negative and CXCR3-positive naive CD8 T cells. Study-level information: Every library held about 1.5 +/- 0.3 million TRB reads, and the total came to around 130 million. Study-wide findings and caveats: Memory CD8+ cells had much lower diversity, and both naive subsets had comparably high diversity. Naive cells used TRBV-TRBJ genes in much the same way whether CXCR3-negative or CXCR3-positive; memory cells did not.

With respect to this clonotype: Its antigen is not identified.

Germline V lookup: CDR1 SQVTM, CDR2 ANQGSEA. CDR3 size: 13 residues. The TRB cDNA libraries were prepared by 5' RACE with UMI labels. For each CDR3 protein, TCRdb gives one entry from its re-call of the 5' RACE reads, without DNA. The sample has some 130,000 distinct CDR3 sequences. The source of this sequence is a human donor in good health. Some clones in this sample may be carry-over from other donors' samples. Material for sequencing was naive CXCR3- CD8+ T cells from blood. This sample's subset: CD45RO-CCR7+CD27+CD95- naive CD8+ T cells lacking CXCR3 (TNR3-). The rearrangement links TRBV29-1 to TRBJ2-2. The CDR3 here is CSVKEPRTGELFF.